What follows is one T cell receptor beta chain and its context. Its antigen is still unknown. cDNA synthesis used the whole RNA isolate, giving expressed TCRB sequences. Only in-frame clones appear in the TCRdb table, and some are missing; sequencing was by immunoSEQ multiplex PCR. Of roughly 150,000 clones listed, over 8.5% were seen once; the top ten hold over 2%. CDR3 size: 16 residues. Germline V gives CDR1 SGHTA, CDR2 FQGNSA. Trimming removed 5 bases at V and 2 bases at J, with 16 bases between. The data stem from a study of beta chain features in type 1 diabetes. Findings and limits, study-wide: Naive, central memory and Treg TCRB repertoires seemed to resemble each other more closely in patients than they did in healthy donors. Equally in patients and controls, shorter templates might have been favored by PCR.

Specimen: central memory CD4+ T cells from blood. This sequence was found in a man aged 18 to 30 in good health. The rearrangement links TRBV7-2 to TRBJ2-1; either TRBD1 or TRBD2 may fit D (5 bases each). The CDR3 DNA reads TGTGCCAGCAGCCTCACAGTGGGGACGGCCTACAATGAGCAGTTCTTC. Protein: CASSLTVGTAYNEQFF.